The clone carrying this TCR beta chain occurred a few times. An end of the junction does not agree with germline; a read error may underlie this. Germline CDR1 reads PRHDT; CDR2 reads FYEKMQ (reference sequence). The CDR3 is made up of 15 amino acids. The entry originates in a study of cytomegalovirus exposure and HLA in healthy donors. Study-level background: The Caucasian-associated ancestry cluster contained 81% of the 398 genotyped donors.

PCR was performed using 60 Vbeta and 13 Jbeta primers. Assay used: immunoSEQ multiplex PCR; TCRdb lists only in-frame clones, some missing. This table holds approximately 130,000 clones, 80% to 85% found once. Sampled while nominally healthy, donors likely had unrecorded immune exposures. This receptor was obtained from a boy younger than 18 in good health and CMV-seronegative. V is TRBV13 and J is TRBJ2-1; 9 bases align to TRBD2. The sample consisted of PBMCs. CDR3 bases: TGTGCCAGCAGCATAGGGCGGGAGGGCCACAATGAGCAGTTCTTC. Its translation is CASSIGREGHNEQFF. The full variable domain, its missing parts supplied by reference TRBV13 and TRBJ2-1, is AAGVIQSPRHLIKEKRETATLKCYPIPRHDTVYWYQQGPGQDPQFLISFYEKMQSDKGSIPDRFSAQQFSDYHSELNMSSLELGDSALYFCASSIGREGHNEQFFGPGTRLTVL.